These 29 T cell receptor beta chains share one sample of origin, sequenced in a study of T cell repertoires in cytomegalovirus infection. MiXCR, run by TCRdb on the reads, gives a single entry per CDR3 protein. In the table there are 400,000 to 550,000 distinct CDR3 sequences, over 9% of which are singletons. Sequences were obtained from PBMCs. The receptors come from a human donor in good health (CMV status not recorded). Some clones in this sample may be carry-over from other donors' samples.

This clonotype occurred many times. The rearrangement joins TRBV11-2 to TRBJ2-7, with 14 bases that match TRBD2. CDR1 is SGHAT and CDR2 is FQNNGV in the germline V gene. There are 16 residues in the CDR3. V was pared by 10 bases and J by 3 bases, with 11 bases of the junction left unmatched. CDR3 sequence (DNA): TGTGCCATAGATGGGACTAGCGGGAGTCCCCTCTACGAGCAGTACTTC. Protein product: CAIDGTSGSPLYEQYF. Based on the CDR3 plus reference TRBV11-2 and TRBJ2-7, the full variable domain is EAGVAQSPRYKIIEKRQSVAFWCNPISGHATLYWYQQILGQGPKLLIQFQNNGVVDDSQLPKDRFSAERLKGVDSTLKIQPAKLEDSAVYLCAIDGTSGSPLYEQYFGPGTRLTVT.

The V and J genes are TRBV9 and TRBJ2-2; no firm D call. CDR1 is SGDLS and CDR2 is YYNGEE in the germline V gene. The CDR3 totals 15 residues. Between the trimmed V and J ends, which lost 0 bases and 2 bases, there was a span of 8 bases. The CDR3 reads CASSVDLFNTGELFF. The CDR3 bases are TGTGCCAGCAGCGTAGATTTATTTAACACCGGGGAGCTGTTTTTT. The whole variable domain, remainder taken from reference TRBV9 and TRBJ2-2, is DSGVTQTPKHLITATGQRVTLRCSPRSGDLSVYWYQQSLDQGLQFLIQYYNGEERAKGNILERFSAQQFPDLHSELNLSSLELGDSALYFCASSVDLFNTGELFFGEGSRLTVL.

V is TRBV20-1 and J is TRBJ1-1, with no clear D. The CDR3 consists of 11 residues. V was trimmed by 6 bases and J by 6 bases, leaving 11 bases between them. Germline V gives CDR1 DFQATT, CDR2 SNEGSKA (reference sequence). The CDR3 protein is CSAPGTAEAFF. DNA of the CDR3: TGCAGTGCCCCAGGCACTGCTGAAGCTTTCTTT.

This rearrangement joins TRBV7-9 to TRBJ1-2; 8 positions match TRBD1. Germline values: CDR1 SEHNR, CDR2 FQNEAQ (reference sequence). CDR3 length: 16 residues. The V and J ends lost 5 bases and 7 bases, in that order; junction bases with no gene match: 15. The CDR3 coding sequence is TGTGCCAGCAGCCTCCTGTCAGGGGGCCGGGAATCTGGCTACACCTTC. Its protein product is CASSLLSGGRESGYTF.

This clonotype has more than one count but fewer than ten. The V and J genes are TRBV19 and TRBJ1-2, with unresolved D. In germline, CDR1 is LNHDA, CDR2 SQIVND (reference sequence). V was clipped by 1 base and J by 0 bases, with 6 bases between them. The CDR3 has 14 residues. The CDR3 here is CASSIGSSNYGYTF. CDR3 coding DNA: TGTGCCAGTAGTATAGGAAGCTCTAACTATGGCTACACCTTC. The variable domain in full, completed from reference TRBV19 and TRBJ1-2, reads DGGITQSPKYLFRKEGQNVTLSCEQNLNHDAMYWYRQDPGQGLRLIYYSQIVNDFQKGDIAEGYSVSREKKESFPLTVTSAQKNPTAFYLCASSIGSSNYGYTFGSGTRLTVV.

This clonotype was counted many times. The rearrangement uses TRBV20-1 and TRBJ2-1; D remains ambiguous. V was trimmed by 0 bases and J by 0 bases, leaving 12 bases between them. The CDR3 loop spans 16 amino acids. Germline loops: CDR1 DFQATT, CDR2 SNEGSKA (reference sequence). The CDR3 here is CSARDFGPNSYNEQFF. The CDR3, as DNA: TGCAGTGCTAGAGACTTTGGACCAAACTCCTACAATGAGCAGTTCTTC.

This clonotype was detected only a few times. The chain links TRBV28 to TRBJ2-1; 15 bases fit TRBD2. The CDR3 contains 20 residues. Germline assignment: CDR1 MDHEN and CDR2 SYDVKM. Trimming cost V 4 bases and J 5 bases; bases outside gene matches: 15. The CDR3 DNA reads TGTGCCAGCAGTTCCCACGGGACTAGCGGGAGGCGAGGGAAGCACAATGAGCAGTTCTTC. This translates into CASSSHGTSGRRGKHNEQFF.

V gene TRBV6-5 combines with J gene TRBJ2-7, with D hard to call. From germline, CDR1 is MNHEY and CDR2 SVGAGI. V shed 2 bases and J shed 5 bases, with 7 bases lying between them. This CDR3 is 12 amino acids long. CDR3 region: CASSYTGHEQYF. CDR3 sequence (DNA): TGTGCCAGCAGTTACACGGGCCACGAGCAGTACTTC.

This clonotype was seen more than once but under ten times. Written as DNA, the CDR3 is TGCAGTGCTACCCCGGGAGGCGGGTCCTACGAGCAGTACTTC. Translated, it gives CSATPGGGSYEQYF. V and J are TRBV20-1 and TRBJ2-7, with 7 bases aligning to TRBD2. In germline, CDR1 is DFQATT, CDR2 SNEGSKA (reference sequence). V was clipped by 4 bases and J by 1 base; unmatched bases: 7. This CDR3 is built from 14 residues.

A single count supports this clonotype. The CDR3 ends on some other residue instead of the conserved phenylalanine or tryptophan, so this is likely a read error. The V and J genes are TRBV20-1 and TRBJ2-1; D is uncertain. The germline CDR1 and CDR2 sequences are DFQATT and SNEGSKA (reference sequence). The CDR3 runs 10 residues. Trimming removed 5 bases from V and 7 bases from J, with 6 bases in between. The CDR3 here is CSARWNEQFL. The CDR3 coding sequence is TGCAGTGCTCGATGGAATGAGCAGTTCCTC.

This chain connects TRBV5-1 to TRBJ1-5; 12 bases agree with TRBD1. V lost 4 bases to trimming and J lost 7 bases; unmatched junction nucleotides: 9. CDR3 size: 16 residues. Germline V lookup: CDR1 SGHRS, CDR2 YFSETQ. Here the CDR3 reads CASSPGPGTGGQPQHF. CDR3 nucleotide sequence: TGCGCCAGCAGCCCAGGCCCGGGGACAGGGGGCCAGCCCCAGCATTTT.

This clonotype was observed many times. The J gene is TRBJ2-3, the V gene TRBV7-2, with D unresolved. CDR3 size: 11 residues. Between the trimmed V and J ends, which lost 3 bases and 7 bases, there was a span of 5 bases. The germline gives CDR1 SGHTA, CDR2 FQGNSA. The DNA for the CDR3 is TGTGCCAGCAGCTTTTCAAATACGCAGTATTTT. As protein: CASSFSNTQYF.

This clonotype was observed many times. V usage is TRBV7-3 and J usage is TRBJ2-5; D is perhaps TRBD1 (6 bases). Germline V CDR1 and CDR2: SGHTA, FQGTGA. V was shortened by 3 bases and J by 4 bases, with 18 bases between the two germline ends. The CDR3 has 16 residues. CDR3 nucleotides: TGTGCCAGCAGCTTGGACAGTGACCCTACCGGAGAGACCCAGTACTTC. Translating gives CASSLDSDPTGETQYF. Together with reference TRBV7-3 and TRBJ2-5, the CDR3 gives the full variable domain: GAGVSQTPSNKVTEKGKYVELRCDPISGHTALYWYRQSLGQGPEFLIYFQGTGAADDSGLPNDRFFAVRPEGSVSTLKIQRTERGDSAVYLCASSLDSDPTGETQYFGPGTRLLVL.

The chain has TRBV20-1 and TRBJ1-4, with D perhaps TRBD1 (6 bases). The V gene lost 4 bases and the J gene lost 7 bases, with 13 bases spanning the gap. Looked up from germline, CDR1 is DFQATT and CDR2 is SNEGSKA (reference sequence). This CDR3 is 13 amino acids long. DNA for the CDR3: TGCAGTGCTACCGGGGGCAGGGGTGAAAAACTGTTTTTT. It yields the protein CSATGGRGEKLFF.

This clonotype appeared many times. The V gene is TRBV28, the J gene TRBJ2-7; TRBD2 matches at 10 bases. The CDR3 contains 15 residues. From germline, CDR1 is MDHEN and CDR2 SYDVKM. V shed 6 bases and J 4 bases; nucleotides not matched to a gene: 9. This chain's CDR3 is CASRGGVAGGYEQYF. As DNA, the CDR3 is TGTGCCAGCAGGGGGGGGGTAGCGGGAGGATACGAGCAGTACTTC. The variable domain in full, with the rest retrieved from reference TRBV28 and TRBJ2-7, is DVKVTQSSRYLVKRTGEKVFLECVQDMDHENMFWYRQDPGLGLRLIYFSYDVKMKEKGDIPEGYSVSREKKERFSLILESASTNQTSMYLCASRGGVAGGYEQYFGPGTRLTVT.

This clonotype was seen a few times. This chain joins TRBV12-3 or TRBV12-4 and TRBJ2-1, with D possibly called TRBD1 or TRBD2 (6 bases each). Trimming took off 7 bases at V and 1 base at J, with 11 bases between the two ends. This CDR3 region has 14 residues. The CDR3 is CASTGAASYNEQFF. The CDR3, as DNA: TGTGCCAGCACGGGGGCGGCTTCCTACAATGAGCAGTTCTTC.

The CDR3 region has the DNA TGTGCCAGCAGCTTGCTGCCAGGGTCTGAAAAACTGTTTTTT. Protein product: CASSLLPGSEKLFF. The rearrangement links TRBV5-5 to TRBJ1-4; possible D gene TRBD1, 5 bases. Trimming took 1 base from V and 7 from J, leaving 11 bases between them. Germline V gene data show CDR1 as SGHKS and CDR2 as YYEKEE (reference sequence). The CDR3 contains 14 residues.

This clonotype was counted ten times or more. V usage is TRBV7-8 and J usage is TRBJ2-1, with 8 bases fitting TRBD2. The V gene end was trimmed by 3 bases and the J gene end by 0 bases; junction bases not matched to a gene: 7. Germline CDR1 is SGHVS and CDR2 is FQNEAQ. This CDR3 has 17 residues. The CDR3 sequence: CASSFRTSRDSYNEQFF. In DNA form, the CDR3 reads TGTGCCAGCAGCTTCCGGACTAGCCGAGACTCCTACAATGAGCAGTTCTTC.

This clonotype was found a few times. The chain carries TRBV19 and TRBJ1-5; tentative D call: TRBD1 (6 bases). Germline CDR1 is LNHDA and CDR2 is SQIVND (reference sequence). Deletions cut 6 bases from V and 1 base from J, with 13 bases between. The CDR3 is 15 residues long. Written as DNA, the CDR3 is TGTGCCAGTAGGATCCAGGGGATGAGCAATCAGCCCCAGCATTTT. It is translated as CASRIQGMSNQPQHF.

The chain couples TRBV7-2 to TRBJ2-1; D is perhaps TRBD2 (5 bases). Germline CDR1 and CDR2: SGHTA and FQGNSA. Trimming cost V 5 bases and J 3 bases, with 14 bases left between them. This CDR3 spans 15 amino acids. CDR3 sequence: CASSHIGRVYNEQFF. The DNA of the CDR3 is TGTGCCAGCAGCCATATCGGGCGGGTCTACAATGAGCAGTTCTTC.

This clonotype was observed a handful of times. The J gene is TRBJ1-1, the V gene TRBV2, with 7 bases identical to TRBD1. Germline lookup yields CDR1 SNHLY and CDR2 FYNNEI. The trim removed 2 bases at V and 0 bases at J, leaving 12 bases unmatched. This CDR3 has 18 residues. Here the CDR3 DNA reads TGTGCCAGCAGTGAAATCCTTTTACAGGGGCCGATGAACACTGAAGCTTTCTTT. Protein: CASSEILLQGPMNTEAFF.

This clonotype was found many times. CDR3 residues: CASSAGVATTDTQYF. The CDR3 nucleotides read TGTGCCAGCAGCGCAGGAGTGGCAACCACAGATACGCAGTATTTT. The rearrangement joins TRBV11-2 to TRBJ2-3, with D unclear. This CDR3 has 15 residues. Per germline, CDR1 SGHAT and CDR2 FQNNGV. Trimming shortened V by 5 bases and J by 2 bases, and 14 bases separated the two germline ends.

This clonotype was picked up many times. The rearrangement uses TRBV11-2 and TRBJ2-1, with D perhaps being TRBD1 or TRBD2 (5 bases each). Germline V lookup: CDR1 SGHAT, CDR2 FQNNGV. This CDR3 has 16 residues. Trimming left V 0 bases short and J 4 bases short, with 13 bases between. The CDR3 region is CASSLDLSGGYNEQFF. CDR3 DNA: TGTGCCAGCAGCTTAGATCTAAGTGGGGGATACAATGAGCAGTTCTTC.

The V call is TRBV29-1, the J call TRBJ2-3, with D unresolved. V lost 5 bases and J 4 bases, leaving 13 bases between the germline ends. This CDR3 has 13 residues. Germline values: CDR1 SQVTM, CDR2 ANQGSEA. DNA for the CDR3: TGCAGCGTTTCGACTGGTAGGGCAGATACGCAGTATTTT. Protein sequence: CSVSTGRADTQYF.

In nucleotides, the CDR3 is TGTGCCAGCAGCCGTGTCCCGCACACAGATACGCAGTATTTT. It translates to CASSRVPHTDTQYF. The chain uses TRBV13 and TRBJ2-3; unclear D gene. V was shortened by 5 bases and J by 2 bases, with 11 bases between the two germline ends. The CDR3 consists of 14 residues. Germline V gene sequence: CDR1 PRHDT, CDR2 FYEKMQ (reference sequence).

Of note for this clonotype: With a much larger clone just one base away, this may be a read error. This sequence joins TRBV11-2 and TRBJ1-1; no reliable D call. With 5 bases removed from V and 13 bases from J, the gap between germline ends came to 20 bases. This CDR3 spans 13 amino acids. The germline V gene has CDR1 SGHAT and CDR2 FQNNGV. The DNA of the CDR3 is TGTGCCAGCAGCCTAACCGTCATAGGTAACGTTTTCTTT. This gives the protein CASSLTVIGNVFF.

This clonotype was counted a few times. The chain combines TRBV19 with TRBJ1-1; 11 bases are a match to TRBD1. The germline V gene has CDR1 LNHDA and CDR2 SQIVND (reference sequence). The CDR3 has 14 residues. The V gene end was trimmed by 6 bases and the J gene end by 10 bases; junction bases not matched to a gene: 10. Here the CDR3 reads CASSHRDRGKRAFF. The DNA of the CDR3 is TGTGCCAGTAGCCACCGGGACAGGGGGAAACGAGCTTTCTTT.

This clonotype was found many times. The chain carries TRBV5-5 and TRBJ1-2; the D is unclear. The CDR3 is 15 residues long. CDR1 is SGHKS, CDR2 YYEKEE, per germline (reference sequence). Trimming took 0 bases from V and 3 from J, leaving 12 bases between them. CDR3 nucleotides: TGTGCCAGCAGCTTGGCCACGGCTGCCGACTATGGCTACACCTTC. Amino acid sequence: CASSLATAADYGYTF. Combining the CDR3 with reference TRBV5-5 and TRBJ1-2 gives the whole variable domain DAGVTQSPTHLIKTRGQQVTLRCSPISGHKSVSWYQQVLGQGPQFIFQYYEKEERGRGNFPDRFSARQFPNYSSELNVNALLLGDSALYLCASSLATAADYGYTFGSGTRLTVV.

With regard to this clonotype: A much larger clone differs by one base, so this may be a read error. This chain uses TRBV5-1 with TRBJ2-5; D remains unclear. Per germline, CDR1 SGHRS and CDR2 YFSETQ. The CDR3 is 13 residues long. V was shortened by 6 bases and J by 5 bases, with 14 bases between the two germline ends. The CDR3 here is CASTGHRAETQYF. DNA of the CDR3: TGCGCCAGCACCGGTCATAGAGCGGAGACCCAGTACTTC.